The 8 T cell receptor beta chains listed next were all sequenced from one sample in a study of blood T cell repertoires in COVID-19. Measured with immunoSEQ multiplex PCR; TCRdb has only the in-frame clones, and not every one. The sample lists a few hundred thousand clones, roughly nine tenths occurring once. The material sequenced was PBMCs or T cells enriched from blood (not recorded which). Every receptor here comes from a woman in her forties or fifties who had been exposed to COVID-19.

The V gene is TRBV30, the J gene TRBJ1-1, with TRBD1 matching over 8 bases. Germline CDR1 and CDR2: GTSNPN and SVGIG (reference sequence). The CDR3 is 15 amino acids. The trim removed 2 bases at V and 2 bases at J, leaving 7 bases unmatched. DNA of the CDR3: TGTGCCTGGAGTCGCCCGGACAGGGAAAACACTGAAGCTTTCTTT. This gives the protein CAWSRPDRENTEAFF. The entire variable domain, with the rest obtained from reference TRBV30 and TRBJ1-1, is as follows: SQTIHQWPATLVQPVGSPLSLECTVEGTSNPNLYWYRQAAGRGLQLLFYSVGIGQISSEVPQNLSASRPQDRQFILSSKKLLLSDSGFYLCAWSRPDRENTEAFFGQGTRLTVV.

This chain links TRBV16 with TRBJ1-2; TRBD1 matches at 10 bases. V lost 2 bases to trimming and J lost 8 bases; unmatched junction nucleotides: 5. CDR1 and CDR2 from the germline V gene are KGHSY and FQNENV. The CDR3 has 14 residues. DNA of the CDR3: TGTGCCAGCAGCCAAGGCGGACAGGGGGGCGGCTACACCTTC. It encodes CASSQGGQGGGYTF.

V gene TRBV7-2 combines with J gene TRBJ2-1, with TRBD2 identical over 8 bases. Trimming cost V 5 bases and J 2 bases; bases outside gene matches: 5. This CDR3 is built from 15 residues. The germline gives CDR1 SGHTA, CDR2 FQGNSA. CDR3: CASSLSGGTYNEQFF. In DNA form, the CDR3 reads TGTGCCAGCAGCCTGTCGGGGGGGACCTACAATGAGCAGTTCTTC.

This clone came up a few times. The chain employs TRBV4-2 and TRBJ2-3; 12 bases fit TRBD2. The trim removed 1 base at V and 6 bases at J, leaving 14 bases unmatched. Germline V gene lookup returns CDR1 LGHNA and CDR2 YNFKEQ. This CDR3 is 19 amino acids long. The CDR3 nucleotides are TGTGCCAGCAGCCAAGTTCCAGGATCGACTAGCGGGGGAGGCGATACGCAGTATTTT. Translation: CASSQVPGSTSGGGDTQYF.

The chain combines TRBV7-9 with TRBJ1-1; no definite D call. CDR3 length: 14 amino acids. CDR1 is SEHNR, CDR2 FQNEAQ, per germline (reference sequence). With 4 bases removed from V and 6 bases from J, the gap between germline ends came to 15 bases. For the CDR3, the DNA is TGTGCCAGCAGCTCCACAGTTATCGTGGCTGAAGCTTTCTTT. This encodes CASSSTVIVAEAFF. The full variable domain, in which reference TRBV7-9 and TRBJ1-1 provide the parts outside the CDR3, is DTGVSQNPRHKITKRGQNVTFRCDPISEHNRLYWYRQTLGQGPEFLTYFQNEAQLEKSRLLSDRFSAERPKGSFSTLEIQRTEQGDSAMYLCASSSTVIVAEAFFGQGTRLTVV.

This chain connects TRBV9 to TRBJ1-1, with D unresolved. Germline loops: CDR1 SGDLS, CDR2 YYNGEE. The CDR3 contains 14 residues. The ends were cut back, 0 bases at V and 2 bases at J, with 8 bases in the middle. CDR3 DNA: TGTGCCAGCAGCGTAGGAACTATTAACACTGAAGCTTTCTTT. Its protein product is CASSVGTINTEAFF.

V is TRBV3-1 (or the pseudogene TRBV3-2) and J is TRBJ2-5, with D perhaps matching TRBD2 (7 bases). The CDR3 has 15 amino acids. V lost 3 bases to trimming and J lost 2 bases, with 13 bases between them. Germline CDR1 reads LGHDT; CDR2 reads YNNKEL (reference sequence). CDR3 in DNA: TGTGCCAGCAGCCAGGGGGGGCTGGGGCAAGAGACCCAGTACTTC. Its protein product is CASSQGGLGQETQYF.

CDR3 sequence reads: CASSRCGSYEQYF. The CDR3 DNA follows: TGTGCCAGCAGCCGGTGTGGGAGCTACGAGCAGTACTTC. The rearrangement joins TRBV21-1 to TRBJ2-7; the tabulated D call, TRBD2, remains unverified against the DNA. TRBV21-1 is classified as a pseudogene. The CDR3 is 13 residues long.